The sequence of this TCR beta chain was determined in a study of naive and memory T cell subsets. An oligonucleotide containing a UMI was ligated to the 3' end of TCR cDNA. Adult healthy volunteers gave 2.5 ml peripheral blood for whole-blood RNA. Input was about 1 to 1,100 ng of DNase-treated total RNA without cell sorting. Trimming shortened V by 6 bases and J by 6 bases, and 20 bases separated the two germline ends. The CDR3 totals 16 residues. Germline lookup yields CDR1 MNHNY and CDR2 SVGAGI (reference sequence). Four PCR rounds used nested alpha and beta constant region primers plus the SP2 primer. For blood and skin samples, reverse transcription used TCR alpha and beta constant primers. TCRdb fed the 5' RACE reads into MiXCR, producing one record per CDR3 protein. The sample has around 56,000 distinct CDR3 sequences, under 10% seen once; the top ten hold approximately 9.4%. Study-wide points: TCR transcript changes with activation or differentiation may affect this RNA method.

Many counts were recorded for this clonotype. The antigen remains unidentified. The chain employs TRBV6-6 and TRBJ2-2; D is unclear. This TCR derives from a female donor in good health. The chain's CDR3 is CASRKTKRGLSGELFF. The DNA of the CDR3 is TGTGCCAGCAGGAAGACAAAAAGAGGATTATCCGGGGAGCTGTTTTTT.